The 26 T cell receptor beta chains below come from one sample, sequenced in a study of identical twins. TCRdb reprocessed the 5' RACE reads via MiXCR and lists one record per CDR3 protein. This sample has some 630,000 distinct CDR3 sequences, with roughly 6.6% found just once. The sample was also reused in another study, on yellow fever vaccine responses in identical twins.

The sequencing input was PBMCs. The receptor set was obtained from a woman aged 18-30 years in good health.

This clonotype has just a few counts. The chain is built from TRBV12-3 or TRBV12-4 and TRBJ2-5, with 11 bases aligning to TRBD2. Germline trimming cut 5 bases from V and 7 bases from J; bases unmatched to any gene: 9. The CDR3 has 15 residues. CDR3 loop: CASSPHLGLAGTQYF. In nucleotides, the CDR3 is TGTGCCAGCAGTCCCCACCTCGGACTAGCGGGGACCCAGTACTTC.

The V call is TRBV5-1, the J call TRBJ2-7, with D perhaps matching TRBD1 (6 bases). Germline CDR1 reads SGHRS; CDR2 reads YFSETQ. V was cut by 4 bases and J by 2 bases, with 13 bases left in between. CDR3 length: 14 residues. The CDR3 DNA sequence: TGCGCCAGCAGCACTGGGACACAACCCTACGAGCAGTACTTC. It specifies CASSTGTQPYEQYF. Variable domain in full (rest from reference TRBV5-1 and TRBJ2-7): KAGVTQTPRYLIKTRGQQVTLSCSPISGHRSVSWYQQTPGQGLQFLFEYFSETQRNKGNFPGRFSGRQFSNSRSEMNVSTLELGDSALYLCASSTGTQPYEQYFGPGTRLTVT.

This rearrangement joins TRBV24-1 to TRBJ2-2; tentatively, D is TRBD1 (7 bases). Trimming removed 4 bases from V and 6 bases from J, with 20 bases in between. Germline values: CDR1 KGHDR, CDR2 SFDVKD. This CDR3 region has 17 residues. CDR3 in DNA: TGTGCCACCAGTGACCCTGCCCGACAGGGAGGAGCCGGGGAGCTGTTTTTT. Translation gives CATSDPARQGGAGELFF.

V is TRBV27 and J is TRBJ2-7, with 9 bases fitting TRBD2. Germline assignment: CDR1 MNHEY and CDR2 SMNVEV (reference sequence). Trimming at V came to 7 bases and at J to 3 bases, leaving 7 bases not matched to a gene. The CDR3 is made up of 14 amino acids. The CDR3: CASKIAGVSYEQYF. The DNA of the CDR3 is TGTGCCAGCAAAATAGCGGGAGTGAGCTACGAGCAGTACTTC.

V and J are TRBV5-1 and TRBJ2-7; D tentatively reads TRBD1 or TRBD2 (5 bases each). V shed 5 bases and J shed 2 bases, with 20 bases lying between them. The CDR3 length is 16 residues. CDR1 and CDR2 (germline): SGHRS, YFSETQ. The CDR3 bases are TGCGCCAGCAGGACCGGGACGGTCACGCGTCCCTACGAGCAGTACTTC. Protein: CASRTGTVTRPYEQYF.

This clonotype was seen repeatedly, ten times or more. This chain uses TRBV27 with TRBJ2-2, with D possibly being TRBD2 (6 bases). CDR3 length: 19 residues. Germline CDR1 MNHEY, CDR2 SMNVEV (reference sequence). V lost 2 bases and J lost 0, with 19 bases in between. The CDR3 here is CASSLAWRGYLPNTGELFF. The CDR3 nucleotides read TGTGCCAGCAGTTTAGCGTGGAGGGGCTACCTCCCGAACACCGGGGAGCTGTTTTTT.

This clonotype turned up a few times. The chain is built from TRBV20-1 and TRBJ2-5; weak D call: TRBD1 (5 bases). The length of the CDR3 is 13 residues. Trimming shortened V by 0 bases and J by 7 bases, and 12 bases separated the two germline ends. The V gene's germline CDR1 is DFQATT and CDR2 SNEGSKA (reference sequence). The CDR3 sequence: CSARDTGGGTQYF. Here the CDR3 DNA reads TGCAGTGCTAGAGACACAGGCGGCGGGACCCAGTACTTC.

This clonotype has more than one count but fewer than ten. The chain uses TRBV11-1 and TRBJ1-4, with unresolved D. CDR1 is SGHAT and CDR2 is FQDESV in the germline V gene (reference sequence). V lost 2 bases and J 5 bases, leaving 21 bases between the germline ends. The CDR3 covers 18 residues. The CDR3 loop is CASSLKGLGTWGNEKLFF. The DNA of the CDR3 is TGTGCCAGCAGCTTAAAAGGGTTGGGAACGTGGGGAAATGAAAAACTGTTTTTT. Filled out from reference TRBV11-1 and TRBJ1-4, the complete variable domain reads EAEVAQSPRYKITEKSQAVAFWCDPISGHATLYWYRQILGQGPELLVQFQDESVVDDSQLPKDRFSAERLKGVDSTLKIQPAELGDSAMYLCASSLKGLGTWGNEKLFFGSGTQLSVL.

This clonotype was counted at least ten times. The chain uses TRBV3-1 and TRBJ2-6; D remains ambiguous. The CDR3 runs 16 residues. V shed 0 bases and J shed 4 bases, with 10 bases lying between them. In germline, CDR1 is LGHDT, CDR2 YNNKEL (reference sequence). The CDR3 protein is CASSQEGSWGANVLTF. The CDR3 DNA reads TGTGCCAGCAGCCAAGAGGGGTCCTGGGGGGCCAACGTCCTGACTTTC.

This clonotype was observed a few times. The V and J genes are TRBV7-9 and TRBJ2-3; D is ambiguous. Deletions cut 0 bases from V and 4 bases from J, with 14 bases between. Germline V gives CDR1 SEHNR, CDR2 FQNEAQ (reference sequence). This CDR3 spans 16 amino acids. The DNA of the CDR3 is TGTGCCAGCAGCTTAGCGGGCAGACTTTTATCAGATACGCAGTATTTT. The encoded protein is CASSLAGRLLSDTQYF.

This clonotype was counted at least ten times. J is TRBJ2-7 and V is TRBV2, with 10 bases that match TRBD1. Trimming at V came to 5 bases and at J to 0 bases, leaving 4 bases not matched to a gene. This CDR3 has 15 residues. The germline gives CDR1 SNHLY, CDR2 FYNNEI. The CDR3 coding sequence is TGTGCCAGCAGTACGGACAGGGGGAGCTCCTACGAGCAGTACTTC. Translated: CASSTDRGSSYEQYF.

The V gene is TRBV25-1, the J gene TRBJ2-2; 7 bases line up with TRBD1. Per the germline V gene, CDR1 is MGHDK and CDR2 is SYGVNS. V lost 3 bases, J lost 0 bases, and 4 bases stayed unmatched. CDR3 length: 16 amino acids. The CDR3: CASSETGKSNTGELFF. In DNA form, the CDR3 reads TGTGCCAGCAGTGAGACAGGGAAATCGAACACCGGGGAGCTGTTTTTT.

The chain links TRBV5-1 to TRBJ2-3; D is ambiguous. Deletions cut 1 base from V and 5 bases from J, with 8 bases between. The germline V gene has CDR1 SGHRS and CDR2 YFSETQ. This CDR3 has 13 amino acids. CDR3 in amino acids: CASSLWLEDTQYF. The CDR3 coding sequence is TGCGCCAGCAGCTTGTGGTTGGAAGATACGCAGTATTTT.

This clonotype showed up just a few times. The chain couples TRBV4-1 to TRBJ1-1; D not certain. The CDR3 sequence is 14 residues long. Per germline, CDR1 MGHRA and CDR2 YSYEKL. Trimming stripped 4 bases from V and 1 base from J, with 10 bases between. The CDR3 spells CASSLHHGNTEAFF. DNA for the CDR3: TGCGCCAGCAGCCTCCATCACGGGAACACTGAAGCTTTCTTT.

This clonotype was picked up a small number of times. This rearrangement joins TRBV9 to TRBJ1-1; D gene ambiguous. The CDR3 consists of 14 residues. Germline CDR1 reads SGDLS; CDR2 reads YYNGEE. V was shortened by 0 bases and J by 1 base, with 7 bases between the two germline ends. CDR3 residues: CASSVEVENTEAFF. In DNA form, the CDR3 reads TGTGCCAGCAGCGTAGAAGTGGAGAACACTGAAGCTTTCTTT.

The CDR3 protein is CASSLVDGGVPKTQYF. CDR3 nucleotide sequence: TGCGCCAGCAGCCTGGTGGATGGGGGCGTCCCGAAGACCCAGTACTTC. The chain couples TRBV5-1 to TRBJ2-5, with D maybe TRBD1 (6 bases). CDR3 length equals 16 residues. Between the trimmed V and J ends, which lost 4 bases and 6 bases, there was a span of 22 bases. Germline loops: CDR1 SGHRS, CDR2 YFSETQ.

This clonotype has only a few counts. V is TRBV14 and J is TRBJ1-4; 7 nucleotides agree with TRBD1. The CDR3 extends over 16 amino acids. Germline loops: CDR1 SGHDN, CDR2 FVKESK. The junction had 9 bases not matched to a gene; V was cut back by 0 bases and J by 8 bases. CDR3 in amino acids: CASSQDRGGVAEKLFF. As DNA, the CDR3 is TGTGCCAGCAGCCAAGATAGAGGGGGCGTCGCGGAAAAACTGTTTTTT. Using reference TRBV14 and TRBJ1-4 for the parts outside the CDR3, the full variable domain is EAGVTQFPSHSVIEKGQTVTLRCDPISGHDNLYWYRRVMGKEIKFLLHFVKESKQDESGMPNNRFLAERTGGTYSTLKVQPAELEDSGVYFCASSQDRGGVAEKLFFGSGTQLSVL.

CDR3 sequence: CASRWTSGSGNEQFF. CDR3 coding DNA: TGTGCCAGCAGATGGACTAGCGGGAGTGGGAATGAGCAGTTCTTC. V and J are TRBV2 and TRBJ2-1, with 13 positions matching TRBD2. Trimming removed 6 bases from V and 7 bases from J; junction bases left unmatched: 6. The CDR3 is 15 residues long. CDR1 is SNHLY, CDR2 FYNNEI, per germline.

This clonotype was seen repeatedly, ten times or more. The CDR3, as DNA: TGTGCCAGCAGCCAGTGGGGGGGGTTCCACAATGAGCAGTTCTTC. It yields the protein CASSQWGGFHNEQFF. This chain connects TRBV9 to TRBJ2-1, with 7 bases lining up with TRBD2. CDR3 size: 15 residues. Trimming at V came to 4 bases and at J to 5 bases, leaving 9 bases not matched to a gene. Germline assignment: CDR1 SGDLS and CDR2 YYNGEE.

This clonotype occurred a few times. The CDR3 here is CASSPPRGDQETQYF. The DNA for the CDR3 is TGTGCCAGCAGTCCGCCTAGGGGGGACCAAGAGACCCAGTACTTC. The chain links TRBV12-3 or TRBV12-4 to TRBJ2-5; tentatively, D is TRBD1 or TRBD2 (6 bases each). The ends were cut back, 5 bases at V and 0 bases at J, with 13 bases in the middle. The CDR3 has 15 amino acids.

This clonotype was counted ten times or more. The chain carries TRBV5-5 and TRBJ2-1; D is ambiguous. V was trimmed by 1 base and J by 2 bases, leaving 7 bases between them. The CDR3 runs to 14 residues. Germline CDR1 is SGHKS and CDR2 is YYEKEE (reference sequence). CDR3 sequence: CASSLLKAYNEQFF. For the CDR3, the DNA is TGTGCCAGCAGCTTGCTGAAGGCCTACAATGAGCAGTTCTTC.

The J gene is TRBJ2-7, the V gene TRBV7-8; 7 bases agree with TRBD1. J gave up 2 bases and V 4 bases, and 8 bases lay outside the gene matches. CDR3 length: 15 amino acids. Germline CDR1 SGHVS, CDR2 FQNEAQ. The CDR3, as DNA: TGTGCCAGCAGCTCGGCCGGGACAGCGGCCTACGAGCAGTACTTC. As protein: CASSSAGTAAYEQYF.

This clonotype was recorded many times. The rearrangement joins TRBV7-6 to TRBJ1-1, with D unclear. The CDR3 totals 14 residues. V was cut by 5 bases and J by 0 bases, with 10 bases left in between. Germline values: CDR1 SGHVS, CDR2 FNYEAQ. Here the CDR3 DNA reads TGTGCCAGCAGCCAACTTCACTTGAACACTGAAGCTTTCTTT. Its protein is CASSQLHLNTEAFF.

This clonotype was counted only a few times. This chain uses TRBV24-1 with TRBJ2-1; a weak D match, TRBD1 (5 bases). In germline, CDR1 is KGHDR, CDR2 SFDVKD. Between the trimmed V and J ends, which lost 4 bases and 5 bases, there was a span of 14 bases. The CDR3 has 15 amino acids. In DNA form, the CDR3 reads TGTGCCACCAGTGACTCAGACAGCCAGGACAATGAGCAGTTCTTC. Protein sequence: CATSDSDSQDNEQFF.

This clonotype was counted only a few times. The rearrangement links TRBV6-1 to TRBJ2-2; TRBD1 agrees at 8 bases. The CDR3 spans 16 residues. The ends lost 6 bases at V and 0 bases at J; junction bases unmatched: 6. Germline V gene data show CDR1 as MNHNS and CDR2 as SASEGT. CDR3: CASRSGTGSNTGELFF. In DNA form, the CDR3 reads TGTGCCAGCAGGTCCGGGACAGGTTCGAACACCGGGGAGCTGTTTTTT.

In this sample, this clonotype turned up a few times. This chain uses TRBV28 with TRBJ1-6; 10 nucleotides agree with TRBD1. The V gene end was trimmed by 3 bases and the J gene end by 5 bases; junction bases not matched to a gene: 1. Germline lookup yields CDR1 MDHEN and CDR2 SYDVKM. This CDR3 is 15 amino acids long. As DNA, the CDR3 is TGTGCCAGCAGTTTGGACAGGGGGAATAATTCACCCCTCCACTTT. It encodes CASSLDRGNNSPLHF.